The 26 T cell receptor beta chains below were found in one sample sequenced in a study of response to subunit inactivated influenza vaccine. TCRdb re-called the RT-PCR reads with MiXCR, one entry per CDR3 protein. Counted here are under 200,000 distinct CDR3 sequences, more than 10% occurring once; the ten biggest clones make up about 29%. The same sample was also used in a study of T cells expressing NK-cell markers. That study reports: What made the TCR beta cDNA was 5'RACE template switching with UMIs.

This material consisted of CD8+ T cells sorted from PBMCs, taken about 11 days after vaccination. The receptor source for this set is a man over 45 who received an inactivated influenza vaccine.

This clonotype was counted only a few times. The V and J genes are TRBV12-3 or TRBV12-4 and TRBJ2-1, with 8 bases aligning to TRBD2. The length of the CDR3 is 15 residues. Trimming removed 2 bases from V and 4 bases from J; junction bases left unmatched: 4. DNA of the CDR3: TGTGCCAGCAGTTTATTGACGGGGGGGTACAATGAGCAGTTCTTC. Its protein is CASSLLTGGYNEQFF.

This clonotype was seen repeatedly, ten times or more. This chain links TRBV10-3 with TRBJ2-5; D is unresolved. This CDR3 spans 14 amino acids. Germline V CDR1 and CDR2: ENHRY, SYGVKD. Deletions cut 6 bases from V and 1 base from J, with 12 bases between. CDR3 residues: CAIRLGPSQETQYF. In DNA form, the CDR3 reads TGTGCCATCAGGTTAGGACCGAGCCAAGAGACCCAGTACTTC.

This rearrangement joins TRBV27 to TRBJ2-3, with 12 nucleotides matching TRBD2. This CDR3 is 19 amino acids long. V gave up 2 bases and J gave up 1 base; unmatched junction bases: 10. Germline lookup yields CDR1 MNHEY and CDR2 SMNVEV (reference sequence). CDR3 amino acids: CASSLIQTSGGVGTDTQYF. CDR3 coding DNA: TGTGCCAGCAGTTTAATTCAGACTAGCGGGGGAGTGGGCACAGATACGCAGTATTTT.

This chain links TRBV12-3 or TRBV12-4 with TRBJ2-1; no definite D call. The CDR3 has 13 residues. The V gene lost 6 bases and the J gene lost 4 bases, with 10 bases spanning the gap. The CDR3 DNA sequence: TGTGCCAGCAGCTTTGGCCTTTACAATGAGCAGTTCTTC. Amino acids: CASSFGLYNEQFF.

This clonotype showed up many times. The J gene is TRBJ2-1, the V gene TRBV28; D possibly corresponds to TRBD1 (6 bases). The CDR3 has 14 residues. V was clipped by 6 bases and J by 8 bases, with 17 bases between them. CDR1 and CDR2 from the germline V gene are MDHEN and SYDVKM. CDR3 coding DNA: TGTGCCAGCAGCCAGGGGCGTATAATCGATGAGCAGTTCTTC. It codes for CASSQGRIIDEQFF.

This rearrangement joins TRBV2 to TRBJ2-1; 12 positions match TRBD2. Trimming took 6 bases from V and 9 from J; bases not matched to a gene: 12. Germline CDR1 reads SNHLY; CDR2 reads FYNNEI. The CDR3 has 16 amino acids. CDR3 sequence: CASSSPLAGGPREQFF. Written as DNA, the CDR3 is TGTGCCAGCAGCAGCCCCCTAGCGGGGGGGCCTCGTGAGCAGTTCTTC.

J is TRBJ1-2 and V is TRBV20-1; a weak D match, TRBD1 (6 bases). The V gene lost 4 bases and the J gene lost 7 bases, with 19 bases spanning the gap. The CDR3 extends over 14 amino acids. Germline V lookup: CDR1 DFQATT, CDR2 SNEGSKA (reference sequence). CDR3 amino acids: CSAKRGDRPRGYTF. In DNA form, the CDR3 reads TGCAGTGCTAAGCGGGGCGACAGGCCTCGTGGCTACACCTTC.

The chain carries TRBV28 and TRBJ2-6; D is unresolved. Trimming cost V 6 bases and J 4 bases, with 10 bases left between them. Germline V gene sequence: CDR1 MDHEN, CDR2 SYDVKM. CDR3 length: 14 residues. CDR3 region: CASSLASGANVLTF. CDR3 nucleotides: TGTGCCAGCAGCCTGGCGTCCGGGGCCAACGTCCTGACTTTC.

In its sample, this clonotype was seen a few times. This sequence joins TRBV5-5 and TRBJ2-1; 8 positions match TRBD1. Germline trimming cut 5 bases from V and 5 bases from J; bases unmatched to any gene: 9. Germline CDR1 SGHKS, CDR2 YYEKEE (reference sequence). CDR3 length: 15 amino acids. CDR3: CASRLETGVNNEQFF. The CDR3 DNA is TGTGCCAGCAGGCTTGAGACAGGGGTGAACAATGAGCAGTTCTTC.

This clonotype was recorded a few times. J is TRBJ2-3 and V is TRBV7-9, with 7 bases aligning to TRBD1. The CDR3 sequence is 14 residues long. The trim removed 11 bases at V and 1 base at J, leaving 9 bases unmatched. The V gene's germline CDR1 is SEHNR and CDR2 FQNEAQ (reference sequence). The CDR3 DNA is TGTGCCTATAAAAATGGACAGGGCACAGATACGCAGTATTTT. Its protein is CAYKNGQGTDTQYF.

This clonotype appeared once. The gene calls are TRBV30 and TRBJ2-7; 8 nucleotides align to TRBD1. Per the germline V gene, CDR1 is GTSNPN and CDR2 is SVGIG (reference sequence). The CDR3 runs 15 residues. Trimming at V came to 1 base and at J to 7 bases, leaving 12 bases not matched to a gene. CDR3 residues: CAWSGRRLQGEEQYF. CDR3 nucleotides: TGTGCCTGGAGTGGAAGAAGACTACAGGGGGAAGAGCAGTACTTC.

This clonotype was observed many times. This chain uses TRBV4-1 with TRBJ2-7, with D perhaps TRBD1 or TRBD2 (5 bases each). The germline V gene has CDR1 MGHRA and CDR2 YSYEKL. Trimming took 1 base from V and 5 from J, leaving 18 bases between them. This CDR3 comprises 16 residues. The CDR3 bases are TGCGCCAGCAGCCAAGTTTGGGGCCCGGGGCGGGACGAGCAGTACTTC. Its protein is CASSQVWGPGRDEQYF.

The chain recombines TRBV20-1 with TRBJ2-5; 7 bases agree with TRBD2. The CDR3 consists of 15 residues. Germline CDR1 and CDR2: DFQATT and SNEGSKA (reference sequence). Trimming took 3 bases from V and 5 from J; bases not matched to a gene: 12. CDR3 bases: TGCAGTGCTAGCCGGGTCGGGATGGGGGGGGAGACCCAGTACTTC. Translating it yields CSASRVGMGGETQYF.

The V gene is TRBV7-9, the J gene TRBJ2-1, with a weak D call TRBD2 (5 bases). CDR1 and CDR2 from the germline V gene are SEHNR and FQNEAQ (reference sequence). The CDR3 extends over 16 amino acids. Trimming shortened V by 5 bases and J by 5 bases, and 19 bases separated the two germline ends. CDR3 protein: CASSPLGLPINNEQFF. CDR3 nucleotides: TGTGCCAGCAGCCCCCTCGGACTTCCAATTAACAATGAGCAGTTCTTC.

The chain couples TRBV20-1 to TRBJ2-1; D remains unclear. Trimming left V 0 bases short and J 9 bases short, with 6 bases between. CDR1 DFQATT and CDR2 SNEGSKA come from the germline V gene (reference sequence). This CDR3 spans 11 amino acids. The CDR3 DNA sequence: TGCAGTGCTAGAGATTCCCCTGAGCAGTTCTTC. It specifies CSARDSPEQFF.

This chain joins TRBV12-3 or TRBV12-4 and TRBJ1-1; the D gene is possibly TRBD1 (5 bases). The CDR3 spans 15 residues. Trimming removed 0 bases at V and 0 bases at J, with 8 bases between. For the CDR3, the DNA is TGTGCCAGCAGTTTAGCCGACAGCATGAACACTGAAGCTTTCTTT. The encoded protein is CASSLADSMNTEAFF.

The chain links TRBV28 to TRBJ1-4; no reliable D call. Germline loops: CDR1 MDHEN, CDR2 SYDVKM. The V and J ends lost 6 bases and 8 bases respectively, with 10 bases between them. The CDR3 runs to 12 residues. The CDR3 DNA reads TGTGCCAGCAGCCGAGGTCAGGAAAAACTGTTTTTT. Translation: CASSRGQEKLFF.

This clonotype was seen repeatedly, ten times or more. The chain recombines TRBV7-6 with TRBJ2-4; 8 nucleotides line up with TRBD1. The CDR3 sequence is 14 residues long. After removal of 5 bases from V and 7 bases from J, the junction contained 7 bases not matched to a gene. Germline loops: CDR1 SGHVS, CDR2 FNYEAQ. This chain's CDR3 is CASSPGQVWNIQYF. The CDR3 DNA reads TGTGCCAGCAGCCCGGGACAGGTGTGGAACATTCAGTACTTC.

This clonotype came up a few times. This chain connects TRBV10-3 to TRBJ2-5; 10 bases map to TRBD2. CDR1 is ENHRY and CDR2 is SYGVKD in the germline V gene. V lost 2 bases and J lost 5; bases outside the gene matches: 5. This CDR3 comprises 15 residues. Here the CDR3 reads CAISEQLAGDETQYF. CDR3 nucleotide sequence: TGTGCCATCAGTGAGCAGCTAGCGGGGGATGAGACCCAGTACTTC.

This clonotype was picked up many times. The chain employs TRBV28 and TRBJ1-2; D is perhaps TRBD1 (5 bases). CDR3 length: 14 amino acids. Looked up from germline, CDR1 is MDHEN and CDR2 is SYDVKM. The ends were cut back, 5 bases at V and 4 bases at J, with 14 bases in the middle. CDR3 sequence reads: CASSPLEGRYGYTF. CDR3 nucleotides: TGTGCCAGCAGTCCCCTAGAGGGGCGCTATGGCTACACCTTC.

This clonotype was detected only a few times. The rearrangement joins TRBV20-1 to TRBJ1-4; unclear D gene. V shed 0 bases and J shed 8 bases, with 10 bases lying between them. Germline lookup yields CDR1 DFQATT and CDR2 SNEGSKA (reference sequence). This CDR3 spans 13 amino acids. The CDR3 bases are TGCAGTGCTAGAGATGACATCGGGGAAAAACTGTTTTTT. It yields the protein CSARDDIGEKLFF.

This clonotype has just a few counts. The chain has TRBV4-3 and TRBJ2-1; TRBD2 matches 9 bases. Germline V lookup: CDR1 LGHNA, CDR2 YSLEER. V shed 3 bases, J shed 2 bases, and the junction held 5 bases outside the gene matches. This CDR3 spans 16 amino acids. The CDR3 region is CASSHDLAGPYNEQFF. The CDR3 DNA is TGCGCCAGCAGCCATGACCTAGCGGGGCCCTACAATGAGCAGTTCTTC.

This clonotype was observed a few times. This chain connects TRBV7-9 to TRBJ2-6; D not certain. The germline CDR1 and CDR2 sequences are SEHNR and FQNEAQ (reference sequence). Trimming took 5 bases from V and 2 from J, leaving 13 bases between them. The CDR3 loop spans 16 amino acids. In DNA form, the CDR3 reads TGTGCCAGCAGCCCCCCCTGGGGTACTGGGGCCAACGTCCTGACTTTC. It translates to CASSPPWGTGANVLTF.

The chain combines TRBV19 with TRBJ2-1; D ambiguous. Trimming cost V 3 bases and J 2 bases, with 14 bases left between them. CDR3 length equals 16 residues. CDR1 and CDR2 from the germline V gene are LNHDA and SQIVND (reference sequence). The CDR3 protein is CASSITAKGAYNEQFF. As DNA, the CDR3 is TGTGCCAGTAGTATCACGGCGAAGGGCGCCTACAATGAGCAGTTCTTC.

This clonotype was seen a few times. V gene TRBV21-1 combines with J gene TRBJ1-5; TRBD1 is the table's D call and was not checked against the DNA. TRBV21-1 is listed as a pseudogene. The CDR3 contains 10 residues. CDR3 residues: CATPGQPQHF. Here the CDR3 DNA reads TGTGCCACACCGGGTCAGCCCCAGCATTTT.

This clonotype was picked up a small number of times. The chain is built from TRBV7-6 and TRBJ2-7; perhaps TRBD2 as D (5 bases). The germline V and J ends were trimmed by 1 base and 5 bases, with 12 bases remaining between them. The CDR3 has 14 residues. CDR1 and CDR2 from the germline V gene are SGHVS and FNYEAQ. CDR3 in amino acids: CASSLGGRTHEQYF. As DNA, the CDR3 is TGTGCCAGCAGCTTAGGAGGGAGAACCCACGAGCAGTACTTC.